The 26 T cell receptor beta chains given below trace back to one sample, sequenced in a study of graft-versus-host responses after intestinal transplantation. Graft samples were processed, releasing intraepithelial and lamina propria lymphocytes. Profiled with immunoSEQ multiplex PCR; TCRdb holds only in-frame clones, not every one. The sample holds about 37,000 clones; approximately 90% are singletons and the top ten take approximately 19%. Sequencing was performed on ileum tissue, taken less than 210 days after intestinal transplant. The receptors come from a human patient who received an intestinal transplant, so some T cells may come from the graft donor.

This rearrangement joins TRBV20-1 to TRBJ2-7; maybe TRBD2 (6 bases). The CDR3 consists of 11 residues. Germline V lookup: CDR1 DFQATT, CDR2 SNEGSKA (reference sequence). V dropped 6 bases and J dropped 3 bases, with 9 bases sitting between them. DNA for the CDR3: TGCAGTGCCCATAGCGGCTACGAGCAGTACTTC. Translating it yields CSAHSGYEQYF.

The chain recombines TRBV6-6 with TRBJ1-2, with TRBD1 as a possible D gene (6 bases). CDR1 is MNHNY, CDR2 SVGAGI, per germline (reference sequence). The CDR3 is made up of 16 amino acids. Trimming cost V 0 bases and J 0 bases, with 11 bases left between them. The CDR3 loop is CASSYSGQHPNYGYTF. CDR3 bases: TGTGCCAGCAGTTACTCAGGACAGCATCCTAACTATGGCTACACCTTC.

This clone was counted between two and nine times. The CDR3 reads CASSLESQGTEQYF. CDR3 bases: TGTGCCAGCAGCTTAGAGTCCCAGGGGACCGAGCAGTACTTC. This rearrangement joins TRBV7-8 to TRBJ2-7; weak D call: TRBD1 (6 bases). Germline CDR1 reads SGHVS; CDR2 reads FQNEAQ. The CDR3 length is 14 residues. V was shortened by 1 base and J by 6 bases, with 13 bases between the two germline ends. Full variable domain (rest looked up from reference TRBV7-8 and TRBJ2-7): GAGVSQSPRYKVAKRGQDVALRCDPISGHVSLFWYQQALGQGPEFLTYFQNEAQLDKSGLPSDRFFAERPEGSVSTLKIQRTQQEDSAVYLCASSLESQGTEQYFGPGTRLTVT.

This clone was detected only a few times. The chain is built from TRBV5-4 and TRBJ1-1; a possible D gene is TRBD1 (6 bases). CDR1 SGHNT and CDR2 YYREEE come from the germline V gene (reference sequence). This CDR3 comprises 15 residues. V lost 3 bases and J 4 bases, leaving 16 bases between the germline ends. The CDR3 sequence is CASSSSGTPFTEAFF. The CDR3 DNA follows: TGTGCCAGCAGCTCCTCCGGGACACCGTTCACTGAAGCTTTCTTT.

The chain is built from TRBV7-2 and TRBJ2-6; D not resolved. The germline V gene encodes CDR1 SGHTA and CDR2 FQGNSA. CDR3 size: 14 residues. The ends were cut back, 3 bases at V and 0 bases at J, with 3 bases in the middle. The CDR3 reads CASSFSSGANVLTF. CDR3 sequence (DNA): TGTGCCAGCAGCTTTAGCTCTGGGGCCAACGTCCTGACTTTC.

The V gene is TRBV28, the J gene TRBJ1-3; 8 positions agree with TRBD1. This CDR3 is 14 amino acids long. Germline lookup yields CDR1 MDHEN and CDR2 SYDVKM. V gave up 6 bases and J gave up 2 bases; unmatched junction bases: 3. The CDR3 here is CASRATGAGNTIYF. The CDR3 DNA follows: TGTGCCAGCAGAGCGACAGGGGCTGGAAACACCATATATTTT.

This clone has a handful of counts. The chain is built from TRBV28 and TRBJ1-1; a weak D match, TRBD1 (5 bases). V lost 6 bases, J lost 0 bases, and 26 bases lay in between. Germline CDR1 MDHEN, CDR2 SYDVKM. The CDR3 sequence is 19 residues long. CDR3 residues: CASRKTRRGPRLLNTEAFF. DNA for the CDR3: TGTGCCAGCAGGAAAACAAGGAGGGGCCCACGACTTCTGAACACTGAAGCTTTCTTT.

The genes are TRBV7-2 and TRBJ2-1; maybe TRBD1 (5 bases). V gave up 2 bases and J gave up 0 bases, with 17 bases separating them. Looked up from germline, CDR1 is SGHTA and CDR2 is FQGNSA. This CDR3 spans 18 amino acids. The CDR3 loop reads CASSLRWAGRSSYNEQFF. CDR3 nucleotide sequence: TGTGCCAGCAGCTTAAGGTGGGCAGGGCGGAGCTCCTACAATGAGCAGTTCTTC.

The rearrangement uses TRBV7-9 and TRBJ2-1, with 12 nucleotides matching TRBD2. Unmatched junction bases numbered 11, after V lost 5 bases and J lost 0 bases. Germline-derived CDR1 and CDR2 are SEHNR and FQNEAQ (reference sequence). This CDR3 has 19 residues. The CDR3 DNA reads as TGTGCCAGCAGCGCTAGCGGGGGGGCACCCCTAGGCTCCTACAATGAGCAGTTCTTC. It yields the protein CASSASGGAPLGSYNEQFF.

This clone is a singleton in its sample. The genes are TRBV5-5 and TRBJ1-1; 7 bases agree with TRBD1. With V trimmed by 4 bases and J by 0 bases, 3 bases remained unmatched. Germline CDR1 reads SGHKS; CDR2 reads YYEKEE (reference sequence). CDR3 length equals 14 residues. CDR3: CASSVDRLNTEAFF. In nucleotides, the CDR3 is TGTGCCAGCAGCGTGGACAGGTTGAACACTGAAGCTTTCTTT.

Written as DNA, the CDR3 is TGCAGCGTTAGAGGGGCTAGCGGGGTGGGAAAGACCCAGTACTTC. This gives the protein CSVRGASGVGKTQYF. V usage is TRBV29-1 and J usage is TRBJ2-5, with 9 bases matching TRBD2. The V gene end was trimmed by 5 bases and the J gene end by 6 bases; junction bases not matched to a gene: 13. Per the germline V gene, CDR1 is SQVTM and CDR2 is ANQGSEA. This CDR3 region has 15 residues.

This chain connects TRBV27 to TRBJ2-1, with 8 bases lining up with TRBD2. From germline, CDR1 is MNHEY and CDR2 SMNVEV (reference sequence). CDR3 size: 14 residues. V lost 6 bases, J lost 12 bases, and 13 bases stayed unmatched. This chain's CDR3 is CASRRSGSGGGQFF. Written as DNA, the CDR3 is TGTGCCAGCAGGCGATCGGGATCCGGGGGGGGGCAGTTCTTC.

CDR3 nucleotides: TGTGCCAGCAGTTTAGCGGGGGCGAACACCGGGGAGCTGTTTTTT. It codes for CASSLAGANTGELFF. V gene TRBV27 combines with J gene TRBJ2-2; 7 nucleotides agree with TRBD2. V trimming: 2 bases; J trimming: 0 bases; junction bases outside the gene matches: 0. The length of the CDR3 is 15 residues. CDR1 MNHEY and CDR2 SMNVEV come from the germline V gene (reference sequence).

The V gene is TRBV5-6, the J gene TRBJ1-4; tentative D call: TRBD1 (6 bases). From germline, CDR1 is SGHDT and CDR2 YYEEEE. The CDR3 sequence is 15 residues long. The V and J ends lost 4 bases and 3 bases respectively, with 13 bases between them. CDR3 sequence reads: CASSHSRGPNEKLFF. The CDR3 DNA reads TGTGCCAGCAGCCACTCCAGGGGTCCTAATGAAAAACTGTTTTTT.

This clone was seen only a few times. V usage is TRBV9 and J usage is TRBJ1-1; 8 bases map to TRBD1. The CDR3 is made up of 14 amino acids. CDR1 is SGDLS, CDR2 YYNGEE, per germline. Germline trimming cut 3 bases from V and 6 bases from J; bases unmatched to any gene: 7. DNA of the CDR3: TGTGCCAGCAGCGGATTTGGACAGGGAGCTGAAGCTTTCTTT. Its protein product is CASSGFGQGAEAFF.

This clone was counted between two and nine times. This rearrangement joins TRBV10-2 to TRBJ2-5; TRBD2 matches 13 bases. The germline gives CDR1 WSHSY, CDR2 SAAADI. V gave up 6 bases and J gave up 5 bases; unmatched junction bases: 6. The CDR3 consists of 15 residues. The CDR3 loop reads CASRATSGGRETQYF. In nucleotides, the CDR3 is TGCGCCAGCAGGGCGACTAGCGGGGGGCGGGAGACCCAGTACTTC.

This sequence joins TRBV6-5 and TRBJ2-2; a weak D match, TRBD2 (5 bases). The CDR3 runs to 16 residues. With 0 bases removed from V and 6 bases from J, the gap between germline ends came to 14 bases. The germline gives CDR1 MNHEY, CDR2 SVGAGI. The CDR3 region has the DNA TGTGCCAGCAGTTACTCGGTGACTATTCCCCCCGGGGAGCTGTTTTTT. Amino acid sequence: CASSYSVTIPPGELFF.

The rearrangement links TRBV7-2 to TRBJ2-1; 8 bases agree with TRBD2. The CDR3 is 15 residues long. The V segment lost 6 bases and the J segment 2 bases; nucleotides outside the gene matches: 6. From germline, CDR1 is SGHTA and CDR2 FQGNSA. Here the CDR3 reads CASRYSGVPYNEQFF. CDR3 DNA: TGTGCCAGCAGATATAGCGGGGTCCCCTACAATGAGCAGTTCTTC.

This clone has a single count. This chain links TRBV11-2 with TRBJ2-7, with 7 bases lining up with TRBD1. The ends lost 5 bases at V and 5 bases at J; junction bases unmatched: 15. Germline V lookup: CDR1 SGHAT, CDR2 FQNNGV. The CDR3 has 16 amino acids. DNA of the CDR3: TGTGCCAGCAGCCTATGGAGGCAAAGAGGGGGCCACGAGCAGTACTTC. As protein: CASSLWRQRGGHEQYF.

The chain combines TRBV7-2 with TRBJ2-3, with D hard to call. V was pared by 5 bases and J by 4 bases, with 10 bases between. The CDR3 loop spans 13 amino acids. Germline V gene lookup returns CDR1 SGHTA and CDR2 FQGNSA. The CDR3 DNA follows: TGTGCCAGCAGCCAGTCCTGGGCAGATACGCAGTATTTT. The encoded protein is CASSQSWADTQYF.

This rearrangement joins TRBV6-5 to TRBJ1-5, with a weak D call TRBD1 (5 bases). This CDR3 has 14 amino acids. CDR1 and CDR2 from the germline V gene are MNHEY and SVGAGI. Trimming cost V 11 bases and J 1 base, with 15 bases left between them. The CDR3 DNA follows: TGTGCCGGATCAAGGGGACCCAGCAATCAGCCCCAGCATTTT. It encodes CAGSRGPSNQPQHF.

The rearrangement uses TRBV6-5 and TRBJ1-6, with TRBD1 as a possible D gene (6 bases). Trimming took 0 bases from V and 7 from J, leaving 13 bases between them. Germline V CDR1 and CDR2: MNHEY, SVGAGI. This CDR3 spans 16 amino acids. The CDR3 sequence is CASSYSRGAGNSPLHF. CDR3 in DNA: TGTGCCAGCAGTTACTCGAGGGGGGCGGGGAATTCACCCCTCCACTTT.

The count of this clone is one. The rearrangement uses TRBV30 and TRBJ1-2; no clear D. Per germline, CDR1 GTSNPN and CDR2 SVGIG (reference sequence). This CDR3 is 12 amino acids long. Here the CDR3 DNA reads TGTGCGCGTTTCATCGTTAACTATGGCTACACCTTC. As protein: CARFIVNYGYTF.

V gene TRBV7-8 combines with J gene TRBJ2-1, with 8 bases aligning to TRBD1. J was trimmed by 0 bases and V by 2 bases; bases with no gene match: 6. In germline, CDR1 is SGHVS, CDR2 FQNEAQ. This CDR3 region has 17 residues. The CDR3 bases are TGTGCCAGCAGCTTAAAGGACAGGGTCATCTCCTACAATGAGCAGTTCTTC. Translated, it gives CASSLKDRVISYNEQFF.

The chain uses TRBV6-1 and TRBJ2-3; perhaps TRBD1 as D (6 bases). Trimming cost V 6 bases and J 4 bases, with 14 bases left between them. This CDR3 comprises 14 residues. Per germline, CDR1 MNHNS and CDR2 SASEGT. The CDR3 bases are TGTGCCAGCAGCCTACAGGGCTGGTCAGATACGCAGTATTTT. Translated: CASSLQGWSDTQYF.

The CDR3 region has the DNA TGCGCCAGCAGCTCCTCAAGGGGCAATGAGCAGTTCTTC. Its protein is CASSSSRGNEQFF. This chain links TRBV5-1 with TRBJ2-1; possibly TRBD1 for D (5 bases). The CDR3 extends over 13 amino acids. CDR1 SGHRS and CDR2 YFSETQ come from the germline V gene. V was shortened by 3 bases and J by 6 bases, with 10 bases between the two germline ends.